Presented here are 8 T cell receptor beta chains from one specimen sequenced in a study of cytomegalovirus exposure and HLA in healthy donors. Both 60 Vbeta primers and 13 Jbeta primers went into the PCR. The repertoire was sequenced with immunoSEQ multiplex PCR; TCRdb's copy has only in-frame clones and lacks some. Of about 170,000 clones in the sample, just under 80% were seen once. The sequencing sample was made of PBMCs. The source is a woman aged 45 to 65 in good health and CMV-seropositive.

The chain recombines TRBV28 with TRBJ1-1; D ambiguous. Trimming removed 4 bases at V and 7 bases at J, with 13 bases between. This CDR3 is built from 13 residues. Germline V gene data show CDR1 as MDHEN and CDR2 as SYDVKM. The CDR3 is CASSSRKPFEAFF. In nucleotides, the CDR3 is TGTGCCAGCAGTTCCCGCAAGCCCTTTGAAGCTTTCTTT.

Details on this clone: One end of the junction does not line up with germline, which may come from a read error. This chain links TRBV7-9 with TRBJ1-4, with D perhaps TRBD1 (6 bases). Germline CDR1 reads SEHNR; CDR2 reads FQNEAQ (reference sequence). This CDR3 comprises 16 residues. The DNA of the CDR3 is TGTTCCAGCAGCTTAGGGGGTCAGGGTGGCGGTGAAAAACTGTTTTTT. Translated, it gives CSSSLGGQGGGEKLFF.

The chain is built from TRBV27 and TRBJ2-7, with D possibly matching TRBD2 (6 bases). This CDR3 spans 15 amino acids. Germline V lookup: CDR1 MNHEY, CDR2 SMNVEV (reference sequence). V was pared by 3 bases and J by 4 bases, with 16 bases between. This CDR3 reads CASSLGTDPVYEQYF. The CDR3, as DNA: TGTGCCAGCAGTTTGGGGACTGATCCGGTTTACGAGCAGTACTTC.

The V call is TRBV5-4, the J call TRBJ1-2; D uncertain. Germline-derived CDR1 and CDR2 are SGHNT and YYREEE (reference sequence). CDR3 length: 13 amino acids. Trimming stripped 1 base from V and 2 bases from J, with 6 bases between. The CDR3 region is CASSLPQNYGYTF. In DNA, the CDR3 is TGTGCCAGCAGCTTGCCACAGAACTATGGCTACACCTTC.

This clone occurred once. V usage is TRBV2 and J usage is TRBJ2-2; 8 bases agree with TRBD2. The trim removed 1 base at V and 4 bases at J, leaving 5 bases unmatched. Per the germline V gene, CDR1 is SNHLY and CDR2 is FYNNEI. The CDR3 sequence is 16 residues long. The CDR3 sequence is CASSEVGGRPTGELFF. The DNA of the CDR3 is TGTGCCAGCAGTGAAGTGGGCGGGAGGCCCACCGGGGAGCTGTTTTTT. Full variable domain (missing parts from reference TRBV2 and TRBJ2-2): EPEVTQTPSHQVTQMGQEVILRCVPISNHLYFYWYRQILGQKVEFLVSFYNNEISEKSEIFDDQFSVERPDGSNFTLKIRSTKLEDSAMYFCASSEVGGRPTGELFFGEGSRLTVL.

The chain carries TRBV10-1 and TRBJ1-1; TRBD1 matches 11 bases. The CDR3 has 15 residues. Germline V gene lookup returns CDR1 WNHNN and CDR2 SYGVQD (reference sequence). With 10 bases clipped from V and 1 base from J, the junction kept 8 bases outside the gene matches. In nucleotides, the CDR3 is TGCGCCAAACCGGGGACAGGGGGTACGAACACTGAAGCTTTCTTT. It encodes CAKPGTGGTNTEAFF.

The CDR3 region is CATSTPMGLAGVWGEQFF. In DNA form, the CDR3 reads TGTGCCACCAGCACACCGATGGGACTAGCGGGAGTCTGGGGTGAGCAGTTCTTC. The chain links TRBV15 to TRBJ2-1; 14 bases agree with TRBD2. CDR1 and CDR2 from the germline V gene are LNHNV and YYDKDF (reference sequence). The junction had 14 bases not matched to a gene; V was cut back by 4 bases and J by 9 bases. There are 18 residues in the CDR3.

The chain carries TRBV28 and TRBJ1-4; 9 positions match TRBD1. The trim removed 4 bases at V and 4 bases at J, leaving 10 bases unmatched. The V gene's germline CDR1 is MDHEN and CDR2 SYDVKM. The CDR3 loop spans 17 amino acids. CDR3 in amino acids: CASSSSRGTGFNEKLFF. The CDR3 bases are TGTGCCAGCAGTTCAAGTAGAGGGACAGGGTTTAATGAAAAACTGTTTTTT.